Each of the 19 T cell receptor beta chains below was sequenced from the same sample in a study of T cells in Graves' hyperthyroidism and ophthalmopathy. TCR beta CDR3 region amplification was performed from RNA transcripts. The HTBI primer set served for first-round RT-PCR of the TCR CDR3. From the multiplex PCR reads, TCRdb called clonotypes with MiXCR, one entry per CDR3 protein. The table has 370,000 or so distinct CDR3 sequences, approximately 25% seen once. The sample consisted of blood. All receptors come from a middle-aged man with Graves' hyperthyroidism.

To note about this clonotype: At one of its ends the junction is not consistent with the germline gene, which may arise from a read error. The chain uses TRBV7-6 and TRBJ2-7, with a weak D call TRBD2 (6 bases). CDR3 length: 16 residues. Germline CDR1 is SGHVS and CDR2 is FNYEAQ. The CDR3 bases are TGCGCCAGCAGCTTGGAATTGACAGATGGGGGGTACGAGCAGTACTTC. It specifies CASSLELTDGGYEQYF.

This clonotype was observed a few times. The gene calls are TRBV6-2 or TRBV6-3 and TRBJ2-5, with 12 bases matching TRBD2. Germline trimming cut 3 bases from V and 3 bases from J; bases unmatched to any gene: 8. Germline V CDR1 and CDR2: MNHEY, SVGEGT. This CDR3 contains 17 residues. The CDR3 sequence: CASSYPGTSGLEETQYF. In nucleotides, the CDR3 is TGTGCCAGCAGTTATCCCGGGACTAGCGGGTTAGAAGAGACCCAGTACTTC.

The chain has TRBV27 and TRBJ1-1; no clear D gene. V was cut by 6 bases and J by 0 bases, with 8 bases left in between. The CDR3 totals 13 residues. The germline CDR1 and CDR2 sequences are MNHEY and SMNVEV (reference sequence). In DNA, the CDR3 is TGTGCCAGCAGCAAGGCCCTGAACACTGAAGCTTTCTTT. Translation: CASSKALNTEAFF.

This clonotype was seen only a few times. An end of the junction does not agree with germline; a read error may underlie this. This chain links TRBV11-3 with TRBJ2-7; weak D call: TRBD2 (6 bases). This CDR3 region has 15 residues. Germline V CDR1 and CDR2: SGHNT, YENEEA. The CDR3 sequence is CASSPDGGFSYEQHF. CDR3 DNA: TGTGCCAGCAGCCCCGACGGGGGATTCTCCTACGAGCAGCACTTC.

This clonotype was recorded a few times. The genes are TRBV29-1 and TRBJ2-1; a possible D gene is TRBD2 (5 bases). The CDR3 is 15 residues long. The V end lost 6 bases, the J end lost 3 bases, and 18 bases lay between the germline ends. Germline V gene lookup returns CDR1 SQVTM and CDR2 ANQGSEA. This CDR3 reads CSVFFRDPDYNEQFF. For the CDR3, the DNA is TGCAGCGTCTTCTTTCGGGATCCTGACTACAATGAGCAGTTCTTC.

V is TRBV6-1 and J is TRBJ1-4, with 12 bases that match TRBD1. The CDR3 totals 17 residues. From germline, CDR1 is MNHNS and CDR2 SASEGT. The CDR3 nucleotides are TGTACCACTCGGGACAGGGGGCTGGGGGCAACTAATGAAAAACTGTTTTTT. Its protein is CTTRDRGLGATNEKLFF.

This chain links TRBV10-1 with TRBJ2-1; TRBD2 aligns across 10 bases. Trimming removed 5 bases from V and 8 bases from J; junction bases left unmatched: 6. This CDR3 has 14 amino acids. The germline V gene has CDR1 WNHNN and CDR2 SYGVQD (reference sequence). This CDR3 is CASSPSGSTHEQFF. The CDR3, as DNA: TGCGCCAGCAGTCCTAGCGGGAGTACCCATGAGCAGTTCTTC.

A few counts support this clonotype. Written as DNA, the CDR3 is TGTGCCAGCAGCGGAAGACTAGTCCCCTACAATGAGCAGTTCTTC. Translating it yields CASSGRLVPYNEQFF. This rearrangement joins TRBV3-1 to TRBJ2-1; tentatively, D is TRBD2 (6 bases). The length of the CDR3 is 15 residues. The germline gives CDR1 LGHDT, CDR2 YNNKEL (reference sequence). V lost 5 bases and J lost 2, with 13 bases in between.

The V call is TRBV20-1, the J call TRBJ2-2, with D possibly TRBD1 on 6 matching bases. CDR3 length equals 13 residues. Germline V CDR1 and CDR2: DFQATT, SNEGSKA (reference sequence). V was pared by 4 bases and J by 1 base, with 7 bases between. This chain's CDR3 is CSATGVNTGELFF. CDR3 bases: TGCAGTGCTACAGGGGTGAACACCGGGGAGCTGTTTTTT.

The rearrangement uses TRBV10-3 and TRBJ2-1; D possibly uses TRBD1 or TRBD2 (5 bases each). The germline V and J ends were trimmed by 2 bases and 7 bases, with 12 bases remaining between them. The length of the CDR3 is 14 residues. Germline loops: CDR1 ENHRY, CDR2 SYGVKD. In DNA form, the CDR3 reads TGTGCCATCAGTGAGGGGACGGGGATGAATGAGCAGTTCTTC. It codes for CAISEGTGMNEQFF.

J is TRBJ1-2 and V is TRBV28, with TRBD1 identical over 10 bases. J lost 8 bases, V lost 6 bases, and 15 bases had no gene match. Germline lookup yields CDR1 MDHEN and CDR2 SYDVKM. The CDR3 contains 16 residues. The CDR3 DNA follows: TGTGCCAGCAGGATGCTGCTAGGGACAGGGGTAGGGGGCTACACCTTC. This encodes CASRMLLGTGVGGYTF.

This clonotype was counted a few times. The chain couples TRBV20-1 to TRBJ2-1, with 7 positions matching TRBD1. CDR3 size: 15 residues. J lost 9 bases, V lost 6 bases, and 17 bases had no gene match. Germline V gene lookup returns CDR1 DFQATT and CDR2 SNEGSKA (reference sequence). CDR3 loop: CSATPGTAPMFEQFF. As DNA, the CDR3 is TGCAGTGCCACGCCCGGGACAGCCCCAATGTTTGAGCAGTTCTTC.

About this clonotype: A much bigger clone sits one base away, suggesting this may be a read error. The chain recombines TRBV20-1 with TRBJ2-3; TRBD1 might be the D (5 bases). CDR1 and CDR2 from the germline V gene are DFQATT and SNEGSKA (reference sequence). The CDR3 extends over 13 amino acids. The germline V and J ends were trimmed by 6 bases and 2 bases, with 12 bases remaining between them. CDR3 protein: CSAIDSTTDTQYF. DNA for the CDR3: TGCAGTGCAATTGACAGTACCACAGATACGCAGTATTTT.

J is TRBJ2-2 and V is TRBV18; no clear D. This CDR3 contains 14 residues. Germline assignment: CDR1 KGHSH and CDR2 LQKENI. V was shortened by 2 bases and J by 2 bases, with 6 bases between the two germline ends. CDR3: CASSPKGNTGELFF. The CDR3 DNA is TGTGCCAGCTCACCAAAGGGAAACACCGGGGAGCTGTTTTTT.

The chain joins TRBV4-1 to TRBJ1-1; 7 positions agree with TRBD1. The germline CDR1 and CDR2 sequences are MGHRA and YSYEKL. V lost 3 bases to trimming and J lost 5 bases; unmatched junction nucleotides: 21. This CDR3 has 19 residues. CDR3 nucleotide sequence: TGCGCCAGCAGCCATTTTATACCAAAGGGGGAAGACAGGGCTACTGAAGCTTTCTTT. Amino acid sequence: CASSHFIPKGEDRATEAFF.

CDR3 nucleotides: TGTGCCAGCACCCCAAGGGGTCGTGGCACTGAAGCTTTCTTT. It is translated as CASTPRGRGTEAFF. V gene TRBV11-2 combines with J gene TRBJ1-1, with TRBD1 as a possible D gene (5 bases). Trimming took 7 bases from V and 4 from J, leaving 16 bases between them. Germline CDR1 SGHAT, CDR2 FQNNGV. This CDR3 has 14 residues.

The chain combines TRBV11-2 with TRBJ2-5, with a possible D match to TRBD2 (5 bases). Germline V lookup: CDR1 SGHAT, CDR2 FQNNGV. The CDR3 runs 16 residues. The V end lost 5 bases, the J end lost 2 bases, and 18 bases lay between the germline ends. The CDR3 spells CASSRTEGFSQETQYF. The DNA for the CDR3 is TGTGCCAGCAGCCGGACCGAGGGTTTTAGTCAAGAGACCCAGTACTTC.

This clonotype was seen at least ten times. Here the CDR3 DNA reads TGTGCCAGCAGGCGGACAGGGGTGGCAGATACGCAGTATTTT. Amino acids: CASRRTGVADTQYF. The rearrangement links TRBV2 to TRBJ2-3; 9 bases are a match to TRBD1. V was pared by 6 bases and J by 4 bases, with 5 bases of the junction left unmatched. Germline values: CDR1 SNHLY, CDR2 FYNNEI. CDR3 length: 14 residues. The variable domain in full, with the rest retrieved from reference TRBV2 and TRBJ2-3, is EPEVTQTPSHQVTQMGQEVILRCVPISNHLYFYWYRQILGQKVEFLVSFYNNEISEKSEIFDDQFSVERPDGSNFTLKIRSTKLEDSAMYFCASRRTGVADTQYFGPGTRLTVL.

This clonotype occurred a few times. The chain has TRBV29-1 and TRBJ2-7, with 9 bases that match TRBD1. CDR3 length: 13 amino acids. The ends lost 6 bases at V and 2 bases at J; junction bases unmatched: 5. Germline CDR1 and CDR2: SQVTM and ANQGSEA. CDR3 in amino acids: CSVQTGGPYEQYF. CDR3 DNA sequence: TGCAGCGTCCAGACAGGGGGGCCCTACGAGCAGTACTTC.